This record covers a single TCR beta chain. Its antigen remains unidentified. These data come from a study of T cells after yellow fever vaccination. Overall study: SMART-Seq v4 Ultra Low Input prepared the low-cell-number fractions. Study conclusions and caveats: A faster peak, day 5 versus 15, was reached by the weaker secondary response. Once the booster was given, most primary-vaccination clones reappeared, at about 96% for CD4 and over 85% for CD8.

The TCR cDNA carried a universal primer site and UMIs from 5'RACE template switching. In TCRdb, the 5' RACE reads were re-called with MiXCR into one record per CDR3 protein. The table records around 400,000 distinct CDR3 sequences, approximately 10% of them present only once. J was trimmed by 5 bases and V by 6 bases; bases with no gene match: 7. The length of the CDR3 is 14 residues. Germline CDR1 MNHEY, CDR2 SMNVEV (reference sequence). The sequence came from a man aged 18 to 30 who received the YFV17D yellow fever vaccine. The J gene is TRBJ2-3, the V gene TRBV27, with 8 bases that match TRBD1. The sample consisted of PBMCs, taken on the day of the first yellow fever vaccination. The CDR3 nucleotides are TGTGCCAGCAGCTCCCAGGGGGCCCTAGATACGCAGTATTTT. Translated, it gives CASSSQGALDTQYF.